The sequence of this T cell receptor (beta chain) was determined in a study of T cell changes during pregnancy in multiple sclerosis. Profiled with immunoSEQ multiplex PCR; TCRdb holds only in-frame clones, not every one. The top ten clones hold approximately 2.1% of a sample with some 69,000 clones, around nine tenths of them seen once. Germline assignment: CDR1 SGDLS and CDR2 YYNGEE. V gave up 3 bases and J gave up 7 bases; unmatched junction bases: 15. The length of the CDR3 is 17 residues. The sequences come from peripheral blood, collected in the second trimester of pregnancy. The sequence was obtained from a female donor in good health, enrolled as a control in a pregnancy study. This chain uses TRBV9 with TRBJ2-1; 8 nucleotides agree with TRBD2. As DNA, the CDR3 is TGTGCCAGCAGCGCCGGCTTCCGGGGGGGGGCCCAGAATGAGCAGTTCTTC. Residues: CASSAGFRGGAQNEQFF.